One TCR beta chain is described in this entry. The antigen remains unidentified. This record comes from a study of OX40 agonist ivuxolimab in advanced cancers. Overall study: Among those enrolled, mean age was roughly 62 years (range roughly 23 to 79) and about 79% were male.

Notes on the study in general: Expanded peripheral T cells had an undetermined antigen specificity. Among the nonresponders, some also had low normalized T-cell clonal expansion. At 0.1 to 3.0 mg/kg and by week 6, CD4+ and CD8+ T cells in the blood had expanded clonally.

V was pared by 6 bases and J by 2 bases, with 24 bases between. CDR1 SGHNT and CDR2 YENEEA come from the germline V gene. This CDR3 comprises 18 residues. Sequencing used immunoSEQ multiplex PCR; TCRdb keeps in-frame clones, though not all of them. The sample carries around 70,000 clones, around four fifths recorded once. This clonotype was obtained from an adult with an advanced solid tumor such as melanoma, head and neck, liver or kidney cancer. This rearrangement joins TRBV11-3 to TRBJ2-3, with D tentatively TRBD1 or TRBD2 (5 bases each). Specimen: CD4+ or CD8+ T cells sorted from blood, collected in a trial of the OX40 agonist ivuxolimab. The CDR3 DNA reads as TGTGCCAGCAGTGCCCGGCGGGTAAAAAAAGGGGCCACAGATACGCAGTATTTT. It encodes CASSARRVKKGATDTQYF.